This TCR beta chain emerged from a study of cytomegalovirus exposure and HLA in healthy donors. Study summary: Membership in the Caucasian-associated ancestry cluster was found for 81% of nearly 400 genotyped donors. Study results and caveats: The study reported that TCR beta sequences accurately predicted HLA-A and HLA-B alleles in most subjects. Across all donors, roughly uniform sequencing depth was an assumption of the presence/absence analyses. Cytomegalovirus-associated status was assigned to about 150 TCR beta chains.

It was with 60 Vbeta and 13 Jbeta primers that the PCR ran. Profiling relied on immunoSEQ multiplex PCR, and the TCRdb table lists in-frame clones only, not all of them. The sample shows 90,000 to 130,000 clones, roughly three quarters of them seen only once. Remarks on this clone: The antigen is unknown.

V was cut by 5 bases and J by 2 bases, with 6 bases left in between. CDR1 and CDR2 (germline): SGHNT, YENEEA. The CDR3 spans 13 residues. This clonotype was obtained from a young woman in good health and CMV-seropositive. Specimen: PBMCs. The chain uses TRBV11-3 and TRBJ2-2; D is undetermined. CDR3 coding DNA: TGTGCCAGCAGCCTCAGTAACACCGGGGAGCTGTTTTTT. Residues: CASSLSNTGELFF.